One and the same sample provided the 9 T cell receptor beta chains below, sequenced in a study of CD8 T cells in ankylosing spondylitis. TCRdb recomputed calls from the 5' RACE reads with MiXCR, one row per CDR3 protein. The sample carries 200,000 to 300,000 distinct CDR3 sequences, 8% to 9.5% recorded once. Source material: blood, either unsorted or a sorted T cell fraction (not recorded which). Source of these receptors: a male donor with ankylosing spondylitis or in good health (not recorded which).

In its sample, this clonotype was seen a few times. The rearrangement joins TRBV7-9 to TRBJ2-1; 7 bases are shared with TRBD2. The V segment lost 5 bases and the J segment 3 bases; nucleotides outside the gene matches: 10. The CDR3 loop spans 16 amino acids. CDR1 is SEHNR and CDR2 is FQNEAQ in the germline V gene (reference sequence). Here the CDR3 DNA reads TGTGCCAGCAGCGGGGGGAGGGGACGCGTCTACAATGAGCAGTTCTTC. Protein product: CASSGGRGRVYNEQFF.

In its sample, this clonotype was seen many times. This chain links TRBV19 with TRBJ2-2; 11 bases match TRBD2. Trimming took 5 bases from V and 6 from J; bases not matched to a gene: 5. Per germline, CDR1 LNHDA and CDR2 SQIVND (reference sequence). CDR3 length: 15 amino acids. The CDR3 region is CASSETLAGAGELFF. CDR3 sequence (DNA): TGTGCCAGTAGTGAAACACTAGCGGGGGCCGGGGAGCTGTTTTTT.

This clonotype was counted ten times or more. This chain links TRBV7-2 with TRBJ1-3; D gene uncertain. CDR1 and CDR2 (germline): SGHTA, FQGNSA. Trimming took off 4 bases at V and 4 bases at J, with 14 bases between the two ends. The CDR3 contains 15 residues. CDR3 in amino acids: CASSSWEGRGNTIYF. The CDR3 DNA is TGTGCCAGCAGCTCCTGGGAGGGTAGAGGAAACACCATATATTTT.

This clonotype was seen ten or more times. This chain uses TRBV12-3 or TRBV12-4 with TRBJ2-3, with D unresolved. This CDR3 has 12 residues. V was shortened by 2 bases and J by 6 bases, with 6 bases between the two germline ends. The CDR3 nucleotides are TGTGCCAGCAGTTTACCCGGGGATACGCAGTATTTT. Its translation is CASSLPGDTQYF.

In its sample, this clonotype was seen many times. This rearrangement joins TRBV12-3 or TRBV12-4 to TRBJ2-1, with a weak D call TRBD2 (5 bases). The CDR3 consists of 13 residues. Between the trimmed V and J ends, which lost 6 bases and 7 bases, there was a span of 13 bases. For the CDR3, the DNA is TGTGCCAGCAGCCCCCCCAGGAGGAATGAGCAGTTCTTC. This gives the protein CASSPPRRNEQFF.

This clonotype was recorded at least ten times. This rearrangement joins TRBV12-3 or TRBV12-4 to TRBJ1-1, with 9 bases identical to TRBD1. The junction had 6 bases not matched to a gene; V was cut back by 4 bases and J by 12 bases. The CDR3 extends over 12 amino acids. The CDR3 sequence: CASSWDRVSTFF. The CDR3 DNA follows: TGTGCCAGCAGTTGGGACAGGGTCTCAACTTTCTTT.

This clonotype has ten or more counts. The chain joins TRBV5-5 to TRBJ1-1; D is possibly TRBD1 (5 bases). CDR3 length: 13 residues. The V and J ends lost 4 bases and 1 base respectively, with 8 bases between them. The V gene's germline CDR1 is SGHKS and CDR2 YYEKEE (reference sequence). Here the CDR3 reads CASSRGRNTEAFF. DNA for the CDR3: TGTGCCAGCAGCCGGGGACGGAACACTGAAGCTTTCTTT.

V gene TRBV6-2 or TRBV6-3 combines with J gene TRBJ2-1, with a weak D call TRBD2 (6 bases). The CDR3 length is 14 residues. Germline V gene data show CDR1 as MNHEY and CDR2 as SVGEGT. V was shortened by 6 bases and J by 9 bases, with 18 bases between the two germline ends. CDR3: CASSPISPAGEQFF. CDR3 coding DNA: TGTGCCAGCAGCCCCATATCCCCAGCGGGTGAGCAGTTCTTC.

The chain links TRBV6-1 to TRBJ2-6; no reliable D call. The CDR3 sequence is 14 residues long. V lost 2 bases and J 4 bases, leaving 6 bases between the germline ends. Germline values: CDR1 MNHNS, CDR2 SASEGT. CDR3 DNA: TGTGCCAGCAGTGAAAGCTCCGGGGCCAACGTCCTGACTTTC. Translated: CASSESSGANVLTF.